One and the same sample provided the 17 T cell receptor beta chains below, sequenced in a study of OX40 agonist ivuxolimab in advanced cancers. The repertoire was sequenced with immunoSEQ multiplex PCR; TCRdb's copy has only in-frame clones and lacks some. The sample has some 19,000 clones; 72% are singletons. The sequencing used CD4+ or CD8+ T cells sorted from blood, collected in a trial of the OX40 agonist ivuxolimab. Receptors originate from an adult with an advanced solid tumor such as melanoma, head and neck, liver or kidney cancer.

With respect to this clone: The junction differs from germline at one of its ends, possibly a read error. This chain connects TRBV5-4 to TRBJ1-1; D not certain. Germline V gene lookup returns CDR1 SGHNT and CDR2 YYREEE (reference sequence). The CDR3 is 15 amino acids. CDR3 bases: TGTGCCAGCAGCTCGATCCTCAATTCGAACACTGAAGTTTTCTTT. The encoded protein is CASSSILNSNTEVFF.

This clone was counted a few times. This chain links TRBV7-9 with TRBJ1-6, with D uncertain. From germline, CDR1 is SEHNR and CDR2 FQNEAQ (reference sequence). V was cut by 5 bases and J by 7 bases, with 9 bases left in between. CDR3 length: 13 amino acids. CDR3 sequence: CASSSHRNSPLHF. The DNA for the CDR3 is TGTGCCAGCAGCAGCCACAGAAATTCACCCCTCCACTTT. The full variable domain, its missing parts supplied by reference TRBV7-9 and TRBJ1-6, is DTGVSQNPRHKITKRGQNVTFRCDPISEHNRLYWYRQTLGQGPEFLTYFQNEAQLEKSRLLSDRFSAERPKGSFSTLEIQRTEQGDSAMYLCASSSHRNSPLHFGNGTRLTVT.

The sample holds one count of this clone. V usage is TRBV11-2 and J usage is TRBJ2-7; 7 bases are a match to TRBD2. Germline values: CDR1 SGHAT, CDR2 FQNNGV. V shed 5 bases and J 3 bases; nucleotides not matched to a gene: 7. The CDR3 has 14 amino acids. CDR3 nucleotides: TGTGCCAGCAGCCCAATAGCGGGCGGCTACGAGCAGTACTTC. This gives the protein CASSPIAGGYEQYF.

The chain is built from TRBV7-3 and TRBJ2-3, with a weak D call TRBD1 (6 bases). The germline V gene encodes CDR1 SGHTA and CDR2 FQGTGA. CDR3 size: 10 residues. The chain's CDR3 is CDNRVRAQYF. In DNA, the CDR3 is TGTGACAACAGGGTCCGGGCGCAGTATTTT.

The chain couples TRBV9 to TRBJ2-1; 11 nucleotides line up with TRBD2. Germline CDR1 reads SGDLS; CDR2 reads YYNGEE. The CDR3 covers 14 residues. The ends lost 2 bases at V and 13 bases at J; junction bases unmatched: 8. CDR3 sequence reads: CASSVSGGAWKQFF. The CDR3 DNA follows: TGTGCCAGCAGCGTTAGCGGGGGGGCCTGGAAACAGTTCTTC. Full variable domain (rest looked up from reference TRBV9 and TRBJ2-1): DSGVTQTPKHLITATGQRVTLRCSPRSGDLSVYWYQQSLDQGLQFLIQYYNGEERAKGNILERFSAQQFPDLHSELNLSSLELGDSALYFCASSVSGGAWKQFFGPGTRLTVL.

The rearrangement links TRBV4-2 to TRBJ2-1; TRBD2 matches at 8 bases. CDR3 size: 17 residues. J was trimmed by 5 bases and V by 4 bases; bases with no gene match: 13. From germline, CDR1 is LGHNA and CDR2 YNFKEQ. The CDR3 loop reads CASSPYGRGGPNNEQFF. DNA of the CDR3: TGTGCCAGCAGCCCGTACGGACGGGGGGGCCCGAACAATGAGCAGTTCTTC.

This clone came up a few times. The rearrangement joins TRBV7-8 to TRBJ2-3, with no clear D. Trimming pared 6 bases from V and 2 bases from J, leaving 15 bases between. Looked up from germline, CDR1 is SGHVS and CDR2 is FQNEAQ. This CDR3 has 15 amino acids. CDR3 sequence (DNA): TGTGCCAGCAGTCTGACGAGAGGCTACACAGATACGCAGTATTTT. Residues: CASSLTRGYTDTQYF.

This clone was picked up a small number of times. This chain links TRBV6-6 with TRBJ2-1, with 14 bases identical to TRBD2. Germline assignment: CDR1 MNHNY and CDR2 SVGAGI (reference sequence). V was pared by 2 bases and J by 14 bases, with 8 bases of the junction left unmatched. The CDR3 totals 15 residues. CDR3 in DNA: TGTGCCAGCAGTTACCCGACTAGCGGGGGGGCCGGAGAGTTCTTC. Its protein is CASSYPTSGGAGEFF.

The chain couples TRBV7-9 to TRBJ1-1; TRBD1 matches at 10 bases. The V gene's germline CDR1 is SEHNR and CDR2 FQNEAQ (reference sequence). Trimming at V came to 5 bases and at J to 5 bases, leaving 14 bases not matched to a gene. The CDR3 loop spans 17 amino acids. The CDR3 spells CASSPGGTGDWGTEAFF. The CDR3 nucleotides are TGTGCCAGCAGCCCAGGGGGGACAGGGGATTGGGGTACTGAAGCTTTCTTT.

The CDR3 sequence is CASSQGQNSNQPQHF. For the CDR3, the DNA is TGCGCCAGCAGCCAAGGTCAAAATAGCAATCAGCCCCAGCATTTT. This chain connects TRBV4-3 to TRBJ1-5; unclear D gene. Germline CDR1 and CDR2: LGHNA and YSLEER. This CDR3 is 15 amino acids long. V lost 1 base, J lost 0 bases, and 7 bases lay in between.

This clone was observed a few times. The chain is built from TRBV7-2 and TRBJ2-5; 9 nucleotides agree with TRBD1. The CDR3 is 16 amino acids. With 1 base clipped from V and 4 bases from J, the junction kept 7 bases outside the gene matches. Germline V gene lookup returns CDR1 SGHTA and CDR2 FQGNSA. The CDR3 sequence: CASSLGGTGWRETQYF. In DNA, the CDR3 is TGTGCCAGCAGCTTAGGAGGGACAGGGTGGAGAGAGACCCAGTACTTC.

This chain uses TRBV6-5 with TRBJ1-4; TRBD1 matches at 7 bases. V gave up 3 bases and J gave up 7 bases; unmatched junction bases: 11. CDR1 MNHEY and CDR2 SVGAGI come from the germline V gene. This CDR3 region has 16 residues. The CDR3 region is CASSYSPGQIGEKLFF. The CDR3 DNA reads TGTGCCAGCAGTTATTCACCGGGACAGATCGGTGAAAAACTGTTTTTT.

The chain is built from TRBV10-3 and TRBJ1-2; possibly TRBD1 for D (5 bases). The CDR3 covers 17 residues. V was trimmed by 0 bases and J by 6 bases, leaving 20 bases between them. Germline V lookup: CDR1 ENHRY, CDR2 SYGVKD. CDR3 sequence reads: CAISESGTVGGRDGYTF. CDR3 DNA: TGTGCCATCAGTGAGTCGGGGACGGTCGGCGGTCGAGATGGCTACACCTTC.

The sample holds a few counts of this clone. J is TRBJ1-5 and V is TRBV30; no reliable D call. Germline CDR1 and CDR2: GTSNPN and SVGIG (reference sequence). The germline V and J ends were trimmed by 5 bases and 3 bases, with 17 bases remaining between them. The CDR3 contains 15 residues. The CDR3 DNA reads TGTGCCTGGGACGATGGAGGATTCAACAATCAGCCCCAGCATTTT. Its protein product is CAWDDGGFNNQPQHF.

The rearrangement uses TRBV7-5 and TRBJ1-2. TRBV7-5 is assigned pseudogene status. This CDR3 is 14 amino acids long. In DNA, the CDR3 is TGTGCCAGAAAACCGGGACGGATAAACTATGGCTACACCTTC. Translating gives CARKPGRINYGYTF.

V gene TRBV11-3 combines with J gene TRBJ2-5; D is perhaps TRBD1 (5 bases). Per germline, CDR1 SGHNT and CDR2 YENEEA. The CDR3 is 18 residues long. The V and J ends lost 5 bases and 2 bases respectively, with 24 bases between them. Here the CDR3 reads CASSPWGGLDLGQETQYF. CDR3 nucleotides: TGTGCCAGCAGCCCCTGGGGCGGTCTGGATTTGGGGCAAGAGACCCAGTACTTC.

The chain uses TRBV19 and TRBJ2-2, with a tentative D call TRBD2 (5 bases). Trimming cost V 6 bases and J 3 bases, with 14 bases left between them. Germline V CDR1 and CDR2: LNHDA, SQIVND (reference sequence). The CDR3 contains 15 residues. The CDR3 region has the DNA TGTGCCAGTAGCCCAGCTAGCTCCTACACCGGGGAGCTGTTTTTT. Protein sequence: CASSPASSYTGELFF.